This T cell receptor (beta chain) was retrieved from a study of T cell repertoires in cytomegalovirus infection. Findings and limits, study-wide: Predominance within the ex vivo response was attributable to HLA-C-restricted CMV-specific TCR beta clonotypes.

Each CDR3 protein gets one entry after TCRdb re-called the reads with MiXCR. Counted here are 200,000 to 250,000 distinct CDR3 sequences, over 9% occurring once; the ten biggest clones make up about 1.5%. In the case of this clonotype: Antigen unknown.

The CDR3 covers 14 residues. Trimming cost V 1 base and J 6 bases; bases outside gene matches: 6. Germline V CDR1 and CDR2: DFQATT, SNEGSKA (reference sequence). The chain links TRBV20-1 to TRBJ1-5; 7 bases line up with TRBD1. The sequence derives from a human donor in good health (CMV status not recorded). Some clones in this sample may be carry-over from other donors' samples. Sequenced sample: PBMCs. The CDR3 sequence is CSARVGQAGQPQHF. For the CDR3, the DNA is TGCAGTGCTAGAGTCGGACAGGCTGGTCAGCCCCAGCATTTT.